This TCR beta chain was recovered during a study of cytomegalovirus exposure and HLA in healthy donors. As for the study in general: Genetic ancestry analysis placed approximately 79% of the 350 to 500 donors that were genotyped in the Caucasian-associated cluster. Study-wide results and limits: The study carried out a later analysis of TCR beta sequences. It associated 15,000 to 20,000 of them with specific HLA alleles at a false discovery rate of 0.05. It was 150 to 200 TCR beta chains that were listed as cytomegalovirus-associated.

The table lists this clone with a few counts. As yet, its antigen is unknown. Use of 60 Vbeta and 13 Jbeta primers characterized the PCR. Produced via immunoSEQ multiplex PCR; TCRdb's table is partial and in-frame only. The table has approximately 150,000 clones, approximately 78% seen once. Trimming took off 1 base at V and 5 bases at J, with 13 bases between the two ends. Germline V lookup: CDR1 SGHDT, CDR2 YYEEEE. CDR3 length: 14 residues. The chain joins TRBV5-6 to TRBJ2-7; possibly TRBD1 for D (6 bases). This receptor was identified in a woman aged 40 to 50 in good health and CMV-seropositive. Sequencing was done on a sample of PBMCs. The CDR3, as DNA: TGTGCCAGCAGCTTGCCAGGGGTTCAGCACGAGCAGTACTTC. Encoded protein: CASSLPGVQHEQYF.